One sample yielded the 30 T cell receptor beta chains listed below, sequenced in a study of cytomegalovirus exposure and HLA in healthy donors. Vbeta (60) and Jbeta (13) primers were used in the PCR. Data came from immunoSEQ multiplex PCR; TCRdb stores just in-frame clones and leaves some out. Of 150,000 to 200,000 clones in the sample, 70% to 90% were seen once. Specimen: PBMCs. These receptors all stem from a man younger than 35 in good health and CMV-seropositive.

This clone was picked up a small number of times. The chain couples TRBV7-9 to TRBJ1-3; D possibly corresponds to TRBD1 (5 bases). The CDR3 runs to 16 residues. Trimming removed 5 bases at V and 0 bases at J, with 14 bases between. Germline CDR1 reads SEHNR; CDR2 reads FQNEAQ (reference sequence). Here the CDR3 reads CASSTRQRSSGNTIYF. In nucleotides, the CDR3 is TGTGCCAGCAGCACCCGACAGCGTTCCTCTGGAAACACCATATATTTT.

The chain employs TRBV7-2 and TRBJ1-4, with a tentative D call TRBD1 (6 bases). Per the germline V gene, CDR1 is SGHTA and CDR2 is FQGNSA. The ends were cut back, 3 bases at V and 0 bases at J, with 8 bases in the middle. This CDR3 region has 15 residues. The CDR3 sequence is CASSFGDTTNEKLFF. The CDR3 DNA follows: TGTGCCAGCAGCTTTGGGGACACAACTAATGAAAAACTGTTTTTT.

J is TRBJ2-5 and V is TRBV11-2; D gene ambiguous. This CDR3 has 11 residues. Germline loops: CDR1 SGHAT, CDR2 FQNNGV. V was trimmed by 7 bases and J by 7 bases, leaving 10 bases between them. CDR3 nucleotide sequence: TGTGCCAGCACCGGCCCAGGGACCCAGTACTTC. Protein sequence: CASTGPGTQYF.

The chain carries TRBV6-1 and TRBJ2-5; a possible D gene is TRBD1 (5 bases). Between the trimmed V and J ends, which lost 2 bases and 3 bases, there was a span of 19 bases. There are 17 residues in the CDR3. Germline CDR1 and CDR2: MNHNS and SASEGT. CDR3: CASSEQGVAVFEETQYF. The CDR3 bases are TGTGCCAGCAGTGAACAAGGGGTGGCGGTCTTCGAAGAGACCCAGTACTTC.

Details on this clone: One junction end does not reproduce the germline sequence, and a read error may be involved. The rearrangement uses TRBV4-3 and TRBJ2-4; D is undetermined. Germline V CDR1 and CDR2: LGHNA, YSLEER. The CDR3 totals 14 residues. CDR3 sequence reads: CASSQERVKNSQYF. In DNA, the CDR3 is TGCGCCAGCAGCCAAGAGCGAGTCAAAAACAGTCAGTACTTC.

The chain uses TRBV5-1 and TRBJ2-1; 13 bases map to TRBD2. The V gene end was trimmed by 3 bases and the J gene end by 2 bases; junction bases not matched to a gene: 2. There are 16 residues in the CDR3. CDR1 and CDR2 from the germline V gene are SGHRS and YFSETQ. The CDR3 sequence is CASSWTSGGAYNEQFF. CDR3 DNA sequence: TGCGCCAGCAGCTGGACTAGCGGGGGTGCCTACAATGAGCAGTTCTTC.

The J gene is TRBJ1-2, the V gene TRBV9; 9 nucleotides agree with TRBD1. The V and J ends lost 0 bases and 7 bases, in that order; junction bases with no gene match: 7. Germline assignment: CDR1 SGDLS and CDR2 YYNGEE. The CDR3 extends over 15 amino acids. The CDR3, as DNA: TGTGCCAGCAGCGTAGGGGACAGGGTTTCGGGTGGCTACACCTTC. Amino acid sequence: CASSVGDRVSGGYTF.

This chain uses TRBV7-2 with TRBJ1-2; the D gene is possibly TRBD1 (5 bases). Looked up from germline, CDR1 is SGHTA and CDR2 is FQGNSA. This CDR3 is 16 amino acids long. Between the trimmed V and J ends, which lost 2 bases and 8 bases, there was a span of 21 bases. The chain's CDR3 is CASSLTPPDTVNGYTF. The CDR3 nucleotides are TGTGCCAGCAGCTTAACACCCCCGGACACAGTGAACGGCTACACCTTC.

The chain uses TRBV6-5 and TRBJ1-6, with 7 bases matching TRBD1. The V gene end was trimmed by 5 bases and the J gene end by 10 bases; junction bases not matched to a gene: 8. The germline gives CDR1 MNHEY, CDR2 SVGAGI. The CDR3 runs 14 residues. CDR3 amino acids: CASSKTGKESPLHF. The CDR3 DNA sequence: TGTGCCAGCAGTAAGACAGGGAAAGAATCACCCCTCCACTTT.

This chain uses TRBV5-4 with TRBJ2-5; TRBD2 agrees at 13 bases. The V gene end was trimmed by 5 bases and the J gene end by 6 bases; junction bases not matched to a gene: 19. Germline CDR1 and CDR2: SGHNT and YYREEE (reference sequence). There are 19 residues in the CDR3. CDR3 DNA sequence: TGTGCCAGCAGTTCCGGGACTAGCGGGAAGCTTCGAGGTGCACAGACCCAGTACTTC. Amino acids: CASSSGTSGKLRGAQTQYF.

The rearrangement links TRBV11-3 to TRBJ2-7; TRBD2 aligns across 8 bases. This CDR3 is built from 15 residues. Germline V CDR1 and CDR2: SGHNT, YENEEA. Trimming at V came to 3 bases and at J to 3 bases, leaving 7 bases not matched to a gene. The CDR3 DNA reads as TGTGCCAGCAGCTTCGCGGGGGGCGCACTCTACGAGCAGTACTTC. Protein: CASSFAGGALYEQYF. The full variable domain, completed using reference TRBV11-3 and TRBJ2-7, is EAGVVQSPRYKIIEKKQPVAFWCNPISGHNTLYWYLQNLGQGPELLIRYENEEAVDDSQLPKDRFSAERLKGVDSTLKIQPAELGDSAVYLCASSFAGGALYEQYFGPGTRLTVT.

The chain combines TRBV6-5 with TRBJ2-5; D is perhaps TRBD2 (5 bases). V lost 0 bases and J lost 5, with 10 bases in between. The germline V gene encodes CDR1 MNHEY and CDR2 SVGAGI. CDR3 size: 14 residues. The CDR3 reads CASSYSSGTETQYF. The CDR3 region has the DNA TGTGCCAGCAGTTACTCGAGCGGCACGGAGACCCAGTACTTC.

V usage is TRBV5-1 and J usage is TRBJ1-2, with 9 bases lining up with TRBD1. This CDR3 has 14 residues. CDR1 is SGHRS, CDR2 YFSETQ, per germline. V dropped 0 bases and J dropped 4; count of bases not matched to a gene: 1. The CDR3 loop reads CASSLGDRVYGYTF. CDR3 sequence (DNA): TGCGCCAGCAGCTTGGGGGACAGGGTCTATGGCTACACCTTC.

The chain recombines TRBV5-4 with TRBJ2-7, with 10 bases identical to TRBD1. The CDR3 has 16 residues. The V gene end was trimmed by 4 bases and the J gene end by 1 base; junction bases not matched to a gene: 8. Per germline, CDR1 SGHNT and CDR2 YYREEE (reference sequence). In nucleotides, the CDR3 is TGTGCCAGCAGCGATATCCGGGACAGGGGTTCCTACGAGCAGTACTTC. Its translation is CASSDIRDRGSYEQYF.

The chain employs TRBV5-1 and TRBJ2-1; 16 nucleotides agree with TRBD2. CDR1 and CDR2 from the germline V gene are SGHRS and YFSETQ. This CDR3 contains 18 residues. The V gene end was trimmed by 0 bases and the J gene end by 3 bases; junction bases not matched to a gene: 3. CDR3 loop: CASSLEGLAGGGYNEQFF. In nucleotides, the CDR3 is TGCGCCAGCAGCTTGGAGGGACTAGCGGGGGGGGGCTACAATGAGCAGTTCTTC.

The chain is built from TRBV5-1 and TRBJ1-1; TRBD1 might be the D (6 bases). Germline CDR1 is SGHRS and CDR2 is YFSETQ. V dropped 0 bases and J dropped 10 bases, with 10 bases sitting between them. The CDR3 runs 12 residues. The CDR3 here is CASSLAPGAAFF. In nucleotides, the CDR3 is TGCGCCAGCAGCTTGGCCCCAGGGGCAGCTTTCTTT.

The rearrangement joins TRBV7-6 to TRBJ2-7; 7 bases are a match to TRBD1. This CDR3 is built from 14 residues. V lost 2 bases, J lost 4 bases, and 5 bases stayed unmatched. Germline V CDR1 and CDR2: SGHVS, FNYEAQ. In DNA, the CDR3 is TGTGCCAGCAGCTTATCGACAGGGACGTACGAGCAGTACTTC. Protein: CASSLSTGTYEQYF.

V usage is TRBV6-1 and J usage is TRBJ1-4; tentatively, D is TRBD1 (6 bases). Per germline, CDR1 MNHNS and CDR2 SASEGT. This CDR3 is 15 amino acids long. Trimming took 4 bases from V and 8 from J, leaving 17 bases between them. The CDR3 sequence: CASSASQGRSEKLFF. CDR3 nucleotides: TGTGCCAGCAGTGCCTCACAGGGACGAAGCGAAAAACTGTTTTTT.

This clone was seen a handful of times. This chain uses TRBV2 with TRBJ1-6; D may be TRBD1 (5 bases). Germline loops: CDR1 SNHLY, CDR2 FYNNEI. The CDR3 is 13 amino acids. V dropped 6 bases and J dropped 10 bases, with 13 bases sitting between them. Here the CDR3 DNA reads TGTGCCAGCAGCGGGGGTTTGGAGTCACCCCTCCACTTT. Translation: CASSGGLESPLHF.

The genes are TRBV27 and TRBJ1-4; a weak D match, TRBD1 (6 bases). The CDR3 is 14 amino acids. Germline lookup yields CDR1 MNHEY and CDR2 SMNVEV (reference sequence). Between the trimmed V and J ends, which lost 8 bases and 5 bases, there was a span of 15 bases. CDR3 residues: CASATGTLNEKLFF. CDR3 DNA sequence: TGTGCCAGCGCAACCGGGACATTGAATGAAAAACTGTTTTTT.

This clone was seen only once. The chain uses TRBV19 and TRBJ1-2, with a possible D match to TRBD1 (6 bases). Germline CDR1 reads LNHDA; CDR2 reads SQIVND (reference sequence). CDR3 length: 13 amino acids. The V gene lost 5 bases and the J gene lost 0 bases, with 7 bases spanning the gap. DNA of the CDR3: TGTGCCAGTAGTCAGGGGACTAACTATGGCTACACCTTC. It translates to CASSQGTNYGYTF.

The V gene is TRBV2, the J gene TRBJ1-2, with 11 nucleotides matching TRBD1. This CDR3 region has 13 residues. V lost 10 bases, J lost 5 bases, and 6 bases stayed unmatched. Germline loops: CDR1 SNHLY, CDR2 FYNNEI. The CDR3 nucleotides read TGTGCCACAGGACAGGGGGCCGAATATGGCTACACCTTC. Encoded protein: CATGQGAEYGYTF.

The chain combines TRBV5-6 with TRBJ2-7; 9 bases agree with TRBD1. The CDR3 is 16 residues long. V dropped 2 bases and J dropped 7; count of bases not matched to a gene: 13. CDR1 is SGHDT and CDR2 is YYEEEE in the germline V gene. CDR3: CASSFYTGTGSGEQYF. DNA of the CDR3: TGTGCCAGCAGCTTCTACACCGGGACAGGGTCGGGGGAGCAGTACTTC.

This chain joins TRBV27 and TRBJ2-1; D is unclear. V gave up 2 bases and J gave up 2 bases, with 13 bases separating them. Looked up from germline, CDR1 is MNHEY and CDR2 is SMNVEV (reference sequence). The CDR3 spans 16 residues. CDR3 DNA sequence: TGTGCCAGCAGTTTAGCCCCCGATCTAACCTACAATGAGCAGTTCTTC. Translating gives CASSLAPDLTYNEQFF.

This clone was detected only a few times. V usage is TRBV4-2 and J usage is TRBJ2-3; TRBD2 is a possible D gene (6 bases). V dropped 0 bases and J dropped 2 bases, with 12 bases sitting between them. The CDR3 length is 16 residues. CDR1 is LGHNA, CDR2 YNFKEQ, per germline. CDR3 amino acids: CASSQEHREITDTQYF. As DNA, the CDR3 is TGTGCCAGCAGCCAAGAACATCGGGAGATCACAGATACGCAGTATTTT.

The V call is TRBV2, the J call TRBJ1-6; 7 bases map to TRBD1. Germline CDR1 SNHLY, CDR2 FYNNEI. V lost 7 bases to trimming and J lost 7 bases; unmatched junction nucleotides: 4. CDR3 length: 13 amino acids. CDR3 in amino acids: CASKDRLNSPLHF. CDR3 coding DNA: TGTGCCAGCAAGGACAGGCTGAATTCACCCCTCCACTTT.

This chain links TRBV15 with TRBJ1-3, with 7 bases that match TRBD1. Germline V lookup: CDR1 LNHNV, CDR2 YYDKDF (reference sequence). The CDR3 consists of 15 residues. Germline trimming cut 4 bases from V and 0 bases from J; bases unmatched to any gene: 3. CDR3: CATSMDRNSGNTIYF. The CDR3 nucleotides read TGTGCCACCAGCATGGACAGGAACTCTGGAAACACCATATATTTT.

The chain employs TRBV11-2 and TRBJ2-5; D perhaps matches TRBD1 (6 bases). In germline, CDR1 is SGHAT, CDR2 FQNNGV. With 2 bases removed from V and 2 bases from J, the gap between germline ends came to 15 bases. The CDR3 contains 16 residues. The CDR3 coding sequence is TGTGCCAGCAGCTTATACCCTGGGGGCCTACAAGAGACCCAGTACTTC. This encodes CASSLYPGGLQETQYF.

Worth noting for this clone: This sample includes further DNA sequences coding for the same CDR3. The V gene is TRBV9, the J gene TRBJ1-2, with 10 positions matching TRBD1. V dropped 0 bases and J dropped 6; count of bases not matched to a gene: 2. CDR3 length equals 14 residues. Germline V gene sequence: CDR1 SGDLS, CDR2 YYNGEE. The CDR3 coding sequence is TGTGCCAGCAGCGTAGGGGACAGGGGAGATGGCTACACCTTC. Amino acids: CASSVGDRGDGYTF.

V is TRBV29-1 and J is TRBJ1-3; D is possibly TRBD1 (5 bases). The CDR3 runs to 11 residues. The V end was cut by 4 bases, the J end by 4 bases, with 5 bases between. Germline values: CDR1 SQVTM, CDR2 ANQGSEA. The CDR3 nucleotides read TGCAGCGTTGGACAGGGAAACACCATATATTTT. It yields the protein CSVGQGNTIYF.